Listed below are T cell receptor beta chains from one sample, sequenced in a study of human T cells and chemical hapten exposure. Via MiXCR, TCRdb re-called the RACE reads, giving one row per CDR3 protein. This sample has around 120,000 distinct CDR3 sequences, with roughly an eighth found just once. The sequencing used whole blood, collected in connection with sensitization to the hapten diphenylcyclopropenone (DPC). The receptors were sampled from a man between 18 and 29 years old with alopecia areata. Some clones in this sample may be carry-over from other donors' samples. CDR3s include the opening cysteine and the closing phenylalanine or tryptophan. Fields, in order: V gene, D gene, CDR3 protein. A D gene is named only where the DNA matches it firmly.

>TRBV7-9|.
CASSPRLGPTYEQYF
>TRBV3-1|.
CASSQVAGSQYF
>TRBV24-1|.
CATSDSPLGYFSTDTQYF
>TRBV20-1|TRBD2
CSAKRPREYNEQFF
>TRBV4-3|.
CASSQASDLDTQYF
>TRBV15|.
CATSRQGGQPQHF
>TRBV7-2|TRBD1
CASSTKRDRAEEYTF
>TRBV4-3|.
CASSQDPSGQDTQYF
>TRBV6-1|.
CASSGLQGSDEAKNIQYF
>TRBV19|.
CASSIWGETQYF
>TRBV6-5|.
CASSYWLEGDTEAFF
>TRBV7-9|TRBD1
CASSLEDRALGYTF
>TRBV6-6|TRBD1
CASSSGTANTGELFF
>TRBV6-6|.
CASSWDSLGERPQHF
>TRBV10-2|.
CASSEGDITDTQYF
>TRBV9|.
CASSVASTDTQYF
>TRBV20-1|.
CSAHHRAQETQYF
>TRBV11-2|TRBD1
CASSLGRQFLTGVNTGELFF
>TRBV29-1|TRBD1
CSVEGQGTYNEQFF
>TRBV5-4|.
CASSLEQEEETQYF
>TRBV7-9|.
CASSEMRARGVTQYF
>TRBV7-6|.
CASSPPAGYTEAFF
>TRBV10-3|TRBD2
CAISEPTSGTDTQYF
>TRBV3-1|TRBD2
CASSQDALTSGGPTDTQYF
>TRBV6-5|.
CATGISLAYEQYF
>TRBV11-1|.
CASSFHHTEAFF
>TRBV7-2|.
CASSQLTRGNEQFF
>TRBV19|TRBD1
CASTDRERDQPQHF
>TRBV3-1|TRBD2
CASSRLARTDTQYF
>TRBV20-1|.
CSASQGLGYEQYF
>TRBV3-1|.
CASSPQTPDNEKLFF
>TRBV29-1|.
CSTLKEGLEDTQYF
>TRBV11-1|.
CASSLDGRDEQYF
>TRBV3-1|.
CASSQDSQPQHF
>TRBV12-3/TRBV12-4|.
CASSLGGPDTQYF
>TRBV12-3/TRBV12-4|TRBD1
CASSWPGQGNSPLHF
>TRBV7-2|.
CASSLATGTIETQYF
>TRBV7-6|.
CASSPGKGTSNTGELFF
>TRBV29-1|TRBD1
CSVDRGAQTQYF
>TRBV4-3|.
CASSQLRRGNTEAFF
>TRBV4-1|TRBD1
CASSSGQLQGEQYF
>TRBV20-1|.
CSASRQRNYGYTF
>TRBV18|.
CASSPQGMEVNNQPQHF
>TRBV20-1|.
CSARDHRQETQYF
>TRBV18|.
CASSRGEGGNQPQHF
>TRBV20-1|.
CSAGLRGTYQETQYF
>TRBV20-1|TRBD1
CSARPPKGGQGYNEQFF
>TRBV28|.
CASKSFTDTQYF
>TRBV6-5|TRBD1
CASSFPGTGNTGELFF
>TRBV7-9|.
CASSLGLSGYTEAFF
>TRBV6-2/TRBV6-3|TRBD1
CASSYTDRGHQPQHF
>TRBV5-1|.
CASGRAPPPNTGELFF
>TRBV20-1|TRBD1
CSANSGQGRYEQYF
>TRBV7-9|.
CASSFTTGYEQYF
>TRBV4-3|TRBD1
CASSANRGYTNYGYTF
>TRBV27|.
CASSFQGRSQETQYF
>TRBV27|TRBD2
CASSLLAGNTGELFF
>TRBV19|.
CASIGGSTEAFF
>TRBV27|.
CASSQNAGVETQYF